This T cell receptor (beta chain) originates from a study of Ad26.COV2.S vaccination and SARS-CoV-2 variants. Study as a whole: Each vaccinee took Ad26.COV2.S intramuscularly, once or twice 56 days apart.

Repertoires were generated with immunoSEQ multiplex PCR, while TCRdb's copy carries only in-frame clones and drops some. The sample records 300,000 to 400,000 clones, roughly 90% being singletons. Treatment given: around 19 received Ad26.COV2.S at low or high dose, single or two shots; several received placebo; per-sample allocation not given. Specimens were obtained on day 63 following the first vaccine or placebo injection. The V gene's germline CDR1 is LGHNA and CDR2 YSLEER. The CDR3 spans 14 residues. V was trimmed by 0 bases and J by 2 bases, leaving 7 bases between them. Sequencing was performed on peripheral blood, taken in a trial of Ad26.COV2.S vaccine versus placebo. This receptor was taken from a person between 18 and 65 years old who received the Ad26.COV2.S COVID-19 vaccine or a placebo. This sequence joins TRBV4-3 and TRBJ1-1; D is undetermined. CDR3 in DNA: TGCGCCAGCAGCCAAGAAGGTATAAACACTGAAGCTTTCTTT. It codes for CASSQEGINTEAFF.